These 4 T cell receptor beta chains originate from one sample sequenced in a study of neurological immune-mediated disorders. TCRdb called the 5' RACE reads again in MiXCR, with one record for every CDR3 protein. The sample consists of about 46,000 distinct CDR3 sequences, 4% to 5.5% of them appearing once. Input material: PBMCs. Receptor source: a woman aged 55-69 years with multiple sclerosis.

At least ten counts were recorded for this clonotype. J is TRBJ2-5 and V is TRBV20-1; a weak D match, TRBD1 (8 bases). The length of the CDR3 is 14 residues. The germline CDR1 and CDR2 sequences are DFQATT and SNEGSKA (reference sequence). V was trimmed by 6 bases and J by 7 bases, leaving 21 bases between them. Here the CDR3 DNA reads TGCAGTGCAGTCCCACAGGGGGAGGGTCGGACCCAGTACTTC. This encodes CSAVPQGEGRTQYF.

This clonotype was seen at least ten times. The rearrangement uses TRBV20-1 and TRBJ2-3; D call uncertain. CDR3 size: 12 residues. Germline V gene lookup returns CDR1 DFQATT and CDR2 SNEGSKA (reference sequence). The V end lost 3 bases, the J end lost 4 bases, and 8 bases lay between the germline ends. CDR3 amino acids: CSARASPDTQYF. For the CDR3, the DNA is TGCAGTGCTAGGGCCAGCCCAGATACGCAGTATTTT.

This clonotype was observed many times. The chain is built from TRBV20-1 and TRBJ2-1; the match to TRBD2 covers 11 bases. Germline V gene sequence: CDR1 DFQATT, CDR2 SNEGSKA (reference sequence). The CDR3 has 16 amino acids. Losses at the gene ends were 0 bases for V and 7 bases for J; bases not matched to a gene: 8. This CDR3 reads CSARDLRTSGPNEQFF. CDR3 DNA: TGCAGTGCTAGAGATCTTCGGACTAGCGGGCCAAATGAGCAGTTCTTC.

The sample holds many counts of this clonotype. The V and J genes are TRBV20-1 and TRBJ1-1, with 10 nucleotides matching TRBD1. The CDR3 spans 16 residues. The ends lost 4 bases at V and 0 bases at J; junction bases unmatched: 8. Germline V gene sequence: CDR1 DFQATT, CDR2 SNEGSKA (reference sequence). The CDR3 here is CSANPGTGDMNTEAFF. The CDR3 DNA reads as TGCAGTGCTAACCCCGGGACAGGGGATATGAACACTGAAGCTTTCTTT.